This T cell receptor (beta chain) was captured in a study of tumor and adjacent non-tumor tissue in lung cancer. TCRbeta libraries were built with three rounds of nested PCR, modified from ARM-PCR. TCRdb reprocessed the multiplex PCR reads with MiXCR, giving one entry per CDR3 protein. The top ten clones hold about 19% of a sample with some 100,000 distinct CDR3 sequences, 65% of them seen once. The template was RNA from unsorted bulk tissue. Distant lung tissue was collected more than 3 cm away from the tumor edge. V was pared by 0 bases and J by 5 bases, with 10 bases between. Germline lookup yields CDR1 SGHTA and CDR2 FQGTGA. This CDR3 comprises 14 residues.

The chain combines TRBV7-3 with TRBJ1-1; D is undetermined. The origin of this receptor is a man aged 25-45 years with non-small cell lung cancer. Sample: distant non-tumor lung tissue. The CDR3 is CASSLTGMETEAFF. Here the CDR3 DNA reads TGTGCCAGCAGCTTAACAGGGATGGAGACTGAAGCTTTCTTT. The variable domain in full, completed from reference TRBV7-3 and TRBJ1-1, reads GAGVSQTPSNKVTEKGKYVELRCDPISGHTALYWYRQSLGQGPEFLIYFQGTGAADDSGLPNDRFFAVRPEGSVSTLKIQRTERGDSAVYLCASSLTGMETEAFFGQGTRLTVV.